This section outlines one T cell receptor beta chain sequence together with its context. The data are from a study of shared clonotypes between healthy human individuals. It was across several immunoSEQ plates that each subset's genomic DNA was evenly split. Profiling relied on immunoSEQ multiplex PCR, and the TCRdb table lists in-frame clones only, not all of them. There are 850,000 to 1,100,000 clones in the sample; 60% to 85% occur only once, and roughly 0.9% lies in the top ten. From germline, CDR1 is MDHEN and CDR2 SYDVKM. There are 12 residues in the CDR3. V was trimmed by 4 bases and J by 4 bases, leaving 7 bases between them.

This TCR came from a young man in good health. Some clones in this sample may be carry-over from other donors' samples. This chain connects TRBV28 to TRBJ2-5; the D call may be TRBD1 or TRBD2 (5 bases each). Sample: memory CD4+ T cells from PBMCs. Subset noted: CD45RA-negative fraction. Here the CDR3 reads CASSSGTETQYF. CDR3 DNA sequence: TGTGCCAGCAGTTCTGGGACAGAGACCCAGTACTTC.